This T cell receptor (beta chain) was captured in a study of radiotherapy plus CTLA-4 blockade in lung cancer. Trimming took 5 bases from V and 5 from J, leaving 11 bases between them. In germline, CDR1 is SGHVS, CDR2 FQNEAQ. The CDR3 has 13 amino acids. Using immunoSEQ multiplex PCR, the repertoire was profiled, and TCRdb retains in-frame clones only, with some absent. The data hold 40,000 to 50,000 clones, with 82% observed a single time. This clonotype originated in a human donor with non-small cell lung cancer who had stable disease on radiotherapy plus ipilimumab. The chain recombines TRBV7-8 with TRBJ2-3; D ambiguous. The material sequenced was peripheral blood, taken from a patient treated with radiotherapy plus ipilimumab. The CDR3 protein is CASSPRREDTQYF. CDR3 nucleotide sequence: TGTGCCAGCAGCCCCCGGAGAGAAGATACGCAGTATTTT.